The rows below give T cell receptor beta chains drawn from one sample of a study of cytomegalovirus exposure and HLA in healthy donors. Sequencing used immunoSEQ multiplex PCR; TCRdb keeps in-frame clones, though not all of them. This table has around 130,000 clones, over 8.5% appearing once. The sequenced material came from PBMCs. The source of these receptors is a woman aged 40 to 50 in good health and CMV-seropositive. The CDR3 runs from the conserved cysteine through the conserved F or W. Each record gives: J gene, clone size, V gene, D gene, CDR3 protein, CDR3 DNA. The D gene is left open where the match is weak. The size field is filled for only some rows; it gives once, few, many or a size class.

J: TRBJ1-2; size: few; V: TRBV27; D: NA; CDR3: CASSLSVANNYGYTF; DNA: TGTGCCAGCAGTTTATCGGTCGCGAACAACTATGGCTACACCTTC
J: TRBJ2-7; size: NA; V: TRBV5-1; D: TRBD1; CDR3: CASSSQGAQYEQYF; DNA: TGCGCCAGCAGCTCACAGGGGGCGCAGTACGAGCAGTACTTC
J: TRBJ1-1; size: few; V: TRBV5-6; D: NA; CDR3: CASSFQGTTEAFF; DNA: TGTGCCAGCAGCTTCCAGGGGACCACTGAAGCTTTCTTT
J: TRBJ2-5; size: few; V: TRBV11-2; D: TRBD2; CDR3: CASSLGGSGGEETQYF; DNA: TGTGCCAGCAGCTTAGGGGGTTCGGGGGGGGAAGAGACCCAGTACTTC
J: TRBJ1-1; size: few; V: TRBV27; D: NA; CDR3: CASSDRPNTEAFF; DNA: TGTGCCAGCAGTGACAGGCCCAACACTGAAGCTTTCTTT
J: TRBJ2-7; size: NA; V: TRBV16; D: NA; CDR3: CASSPIAGVYEQYF; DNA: TGTGCCAGCAGTCCCATCGCCGGGGTCTACGAGCAGTACTTC
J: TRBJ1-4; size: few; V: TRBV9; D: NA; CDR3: CASSVAGEANEKLFF; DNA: TGTGCCAGCAGCGTAGCGGGGGAAGCTAATGAAAAACTGTTTTTT
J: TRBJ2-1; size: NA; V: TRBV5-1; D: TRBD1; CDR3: CASSLRGQGSYNEQFF; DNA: TGCGCCAGCAGCCTACGGGGACAGGGGTCCTACAATGAGCAGTTCTTC
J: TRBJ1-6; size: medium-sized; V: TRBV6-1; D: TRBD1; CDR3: CASSDGQGNNSPLHF; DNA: TGTGCCAGCAGTGATGGACAGGGGAATAATTCACCCCTCCACTTT
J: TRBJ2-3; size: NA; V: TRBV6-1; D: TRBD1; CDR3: CASRKTGGRMDTQYF; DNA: TGTGCCAGCAGGAAAACAGGGGGCAGGATGGATACGCAGTATTTT
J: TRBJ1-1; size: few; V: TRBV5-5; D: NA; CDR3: CASSLVGRVNTEAFF; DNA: TGTGCCAGCAGCTTGGTTGGCAGGGTGAACACTGAAGCTTTCTTT
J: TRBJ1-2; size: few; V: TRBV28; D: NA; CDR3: CASSLGSLYGYTF; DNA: TGTGCCAGCAGTTTGGGGAGCCTTTATGGCTACACCTTC
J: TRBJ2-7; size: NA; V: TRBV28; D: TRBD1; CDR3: CASSSTRQGTVYEQYF; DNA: TGTGCCAGCAGTTCGACCCGACAGGGAACTGTCTACGAGCAGTACTTC
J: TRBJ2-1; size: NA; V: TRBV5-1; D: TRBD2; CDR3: CASSFLAGTYNEQFF; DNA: TGCGCCAGCAGCTTTCTAGCGGGGACCTACAATGAGCAGTTCTTC
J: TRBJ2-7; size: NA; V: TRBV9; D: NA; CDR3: CASSVGIRGAYEQYF; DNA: TGTGCCAGCAGCGTAGGCATCCGGGGTGCCTACGAGCAGTACTTC
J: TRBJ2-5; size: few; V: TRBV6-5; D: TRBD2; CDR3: CASSFSGLAGEETQYF; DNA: TGTGCCAGCAGTTTTTCAGGACTAGCGGGGGAAGAGACCCAGTACTTC
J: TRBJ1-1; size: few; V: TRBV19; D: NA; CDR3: CASSAGNLEAFF; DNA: TGTGCCAGTAGTGCCGGGAACCTTGAAGCTTTCTTT